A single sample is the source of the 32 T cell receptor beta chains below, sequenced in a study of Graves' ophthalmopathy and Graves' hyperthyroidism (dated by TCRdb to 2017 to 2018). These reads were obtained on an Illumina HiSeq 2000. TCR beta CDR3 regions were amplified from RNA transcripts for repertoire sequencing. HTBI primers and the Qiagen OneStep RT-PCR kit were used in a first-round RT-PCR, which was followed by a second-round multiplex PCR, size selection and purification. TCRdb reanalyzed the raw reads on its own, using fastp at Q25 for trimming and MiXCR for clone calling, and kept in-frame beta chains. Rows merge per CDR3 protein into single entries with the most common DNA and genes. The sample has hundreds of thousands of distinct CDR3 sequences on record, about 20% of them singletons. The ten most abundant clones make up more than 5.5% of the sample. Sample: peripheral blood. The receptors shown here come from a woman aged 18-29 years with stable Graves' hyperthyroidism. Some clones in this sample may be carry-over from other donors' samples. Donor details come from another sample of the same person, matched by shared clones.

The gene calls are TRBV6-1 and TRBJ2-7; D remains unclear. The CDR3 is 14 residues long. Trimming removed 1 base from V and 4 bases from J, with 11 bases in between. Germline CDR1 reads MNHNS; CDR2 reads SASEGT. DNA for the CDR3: TGTGCCAGCAGTGAAGTCGCACGGGTTTACGAGCAGTACTTC. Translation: CASSEVARVYEQYF.

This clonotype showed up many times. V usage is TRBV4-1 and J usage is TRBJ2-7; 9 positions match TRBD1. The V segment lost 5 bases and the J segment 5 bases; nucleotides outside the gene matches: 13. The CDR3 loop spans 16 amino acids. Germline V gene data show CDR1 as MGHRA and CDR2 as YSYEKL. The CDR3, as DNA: TGCGCCAGCAGCAATCTGGACAGGGGAGGTACAAACGAGCAGTACTTC. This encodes CASSNLDRGGTNEQYF.

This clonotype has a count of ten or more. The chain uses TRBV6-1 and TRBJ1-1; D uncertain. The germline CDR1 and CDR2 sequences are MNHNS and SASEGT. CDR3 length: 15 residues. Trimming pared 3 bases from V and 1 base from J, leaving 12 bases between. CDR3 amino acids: CASSDSVTENTEAFF. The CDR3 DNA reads TGTGCCAGCAGTGATAGTGTCACGGAGAACACTGAAGCTTTCTTT.

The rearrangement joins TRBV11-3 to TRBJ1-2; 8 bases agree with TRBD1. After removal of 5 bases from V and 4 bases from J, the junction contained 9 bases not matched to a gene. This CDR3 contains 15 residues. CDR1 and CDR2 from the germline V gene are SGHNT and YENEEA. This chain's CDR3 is CASSRTFQGAYGYTF. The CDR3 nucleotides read TGTGCCAGCAGCAGGACTTTTCAGGGGGCCTATGGCTACACCTTC. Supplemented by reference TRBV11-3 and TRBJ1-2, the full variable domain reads EAGVVQSPRYKIIEKKQPVAFWCNPISGHNTLYWYLQNLGQGPELLIRYENEEAVDDSQLPKDRFSAERLKGVDSTLKIQPAELGDSAVYLCASSRTFQGAYGYTFGSGTRLTVV.

The CDR3 spells CASRAFGRTNSPLHF. The DNA of the CDR3 is TGTGCCAGCAGAGCCTTCGGACGGACTAATTCACCCCTCCACTTT. The chain recombines TRBV25-1 with TRBJ1-6; D gene ambiguous. The CDR3 length is 15 residues. V gave up 6 bases and J gave up 6 bases, with 15 bases separating them. Germline CDR1 is MGHDK and CDR2 is SYGVNS.

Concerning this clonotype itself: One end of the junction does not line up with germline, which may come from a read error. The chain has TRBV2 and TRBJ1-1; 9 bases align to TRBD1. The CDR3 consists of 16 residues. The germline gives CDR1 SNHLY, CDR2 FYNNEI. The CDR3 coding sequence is TGTGCCAGCAGAACCGGGACAGGGAGGATGAACACTGAAGCTTCCTTT. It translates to CASRTGTGRMNTEASF.

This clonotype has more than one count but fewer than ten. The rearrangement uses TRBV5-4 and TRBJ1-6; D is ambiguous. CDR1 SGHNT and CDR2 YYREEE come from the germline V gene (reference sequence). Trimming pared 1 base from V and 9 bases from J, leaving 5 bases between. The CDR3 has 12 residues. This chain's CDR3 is CASSLWGSPLHF. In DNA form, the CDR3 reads TGTGCCAGCAGCTTGTGGGGTTCACCCCTCCACTTT.

The CDR3 DNA follows: TGTGCCACCAGTGATTTGGGCCCCTGGGGAGAGACCCAGTACTTC. Translation: CATSDLGPWGETQYF. This chain uses TRBV15 with TRBJ2-5; no clear D. Germline assignment: CDR1 LNHNV and CDR2 YYDKDF (reference sequence). CDR3 length: 15 amino acids. The V end lost 6 bases, the J end lost 4 bases, and 18 bases lay between the germline ends. The whole variable domain, filled in from reference TRBV15 and TRBJ2-5, reads DAMVIQNPRYQVTQFGKPVTLSCSQTLNHNVMYWYQQKSSQAPKLLFHYYDKDFNNEADTPDNFQSRRPNTSFCFLDIRSPGLGDTAMYLCATSDLGPWGETQYFGPGTRLLVL.

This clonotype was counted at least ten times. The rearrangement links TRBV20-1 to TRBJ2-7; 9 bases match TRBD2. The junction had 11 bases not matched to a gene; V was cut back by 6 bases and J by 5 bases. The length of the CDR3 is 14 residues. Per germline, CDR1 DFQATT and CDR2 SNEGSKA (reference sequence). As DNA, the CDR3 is TGCAGTGCACCGAACGGCGGGGGGGCCGACGAGCAGTACTTC. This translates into CSAPNGGGADEQYF.

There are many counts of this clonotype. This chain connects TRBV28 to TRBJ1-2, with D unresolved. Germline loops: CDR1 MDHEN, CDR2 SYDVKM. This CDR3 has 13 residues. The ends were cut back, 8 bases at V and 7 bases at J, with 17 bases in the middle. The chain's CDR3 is CASRDNLGTGYTF. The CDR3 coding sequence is TGTGCCAGCCGAGATAACCTTGGCACTGGCTACACCTTC.

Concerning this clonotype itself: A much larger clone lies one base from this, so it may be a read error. The CDR3 here is CVIQDRVSEGYTF. The CDR3 DNA sequence: TGTGTCATCCAGGACAGGGTGTCGGAGGGCTACACCTTC. This sequence joins TRBV19 and TRBJ1-2; 8 bases are shared with TRBD1. There are 13 residues in the CDR3. Per germline, CDR1 LNHDA and CDR2 SQIVND (reference sequence).

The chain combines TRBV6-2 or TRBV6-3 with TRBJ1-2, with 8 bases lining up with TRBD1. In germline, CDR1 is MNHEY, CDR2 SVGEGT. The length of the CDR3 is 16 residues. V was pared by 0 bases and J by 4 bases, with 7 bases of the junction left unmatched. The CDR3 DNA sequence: TGTGCCAGCAGTTACTCCAGGACAGGGATCGGCTATGGCTACACCTTC. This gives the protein CASSYSRTGIGYGYTF.

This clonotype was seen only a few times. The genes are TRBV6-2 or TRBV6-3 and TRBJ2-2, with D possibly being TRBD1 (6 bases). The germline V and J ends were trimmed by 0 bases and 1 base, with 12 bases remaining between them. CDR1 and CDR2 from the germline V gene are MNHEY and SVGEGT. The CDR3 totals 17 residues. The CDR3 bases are TGTGCCAGCAGTTACTCGTTTTCCAGGGGGAACACCGGGGAGCTGTTTTTT. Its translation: CASSYSFSRGNTGELFF.

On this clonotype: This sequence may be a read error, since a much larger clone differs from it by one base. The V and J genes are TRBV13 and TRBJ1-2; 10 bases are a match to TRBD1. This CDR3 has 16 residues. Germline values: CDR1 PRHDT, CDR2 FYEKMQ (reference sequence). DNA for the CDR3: TGTGCCAGCAGCTTAGGACGGACAGGGGGAAACTATGGCTTCACCTTC. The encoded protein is CASSLGRTGGNYGFTF.

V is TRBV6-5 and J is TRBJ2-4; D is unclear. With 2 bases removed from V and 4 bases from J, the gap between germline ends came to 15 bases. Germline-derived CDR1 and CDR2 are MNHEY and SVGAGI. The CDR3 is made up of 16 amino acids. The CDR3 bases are TGTGCCAGCAGTTACGGTGCGACGGCAGCAAAAAACATTCAGTACTTC. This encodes CASSYGATAAKNIQYF.

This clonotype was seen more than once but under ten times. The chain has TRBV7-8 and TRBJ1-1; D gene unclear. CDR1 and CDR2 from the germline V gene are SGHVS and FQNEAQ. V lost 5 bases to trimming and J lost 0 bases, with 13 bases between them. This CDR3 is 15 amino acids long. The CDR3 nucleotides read TGTGCCAGCAGCCCTGACGGATTCATGAACACTGAAGCTTTCTTT. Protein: CASSPDGFMNTEAFF. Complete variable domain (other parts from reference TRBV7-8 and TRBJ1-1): GAGVSQSPRYKVAKRGQDVALRCDPISGHVSLFWYQQALGQGPEFLTYFQNEAQLDKSGLPSDRFFAERPEGSVSTLKIQRTQQEDSAVYLCASSPDGFMNTEAFFGQGTRLTVV.

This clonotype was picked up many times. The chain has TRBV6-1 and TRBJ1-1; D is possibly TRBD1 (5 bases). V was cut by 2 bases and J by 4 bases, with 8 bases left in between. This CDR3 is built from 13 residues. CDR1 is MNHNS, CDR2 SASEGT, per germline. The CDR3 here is CASSEWGGTEAFF. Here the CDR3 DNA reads TGTGCCAGCAGTGAATGGGGGGGCACTGAAGCTTTCTTT.

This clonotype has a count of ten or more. In DNA, the CDR3 is TGTGCCATCAGTGCGACCGGGACAGGGGCTATTAGCTACACCTTC. Translating gives CAISATGTGAISYTF. The chain recombines TRBV10-3 with TRBJ1-2; TRBD1 matches 10 bases. CDR1 is ENHRY, CDR2 SYGVKD, per germline. The CDR3 is 15 residues long. Trimming cost V 4 bases and J 9 bases; bases outside gene matches: 11.

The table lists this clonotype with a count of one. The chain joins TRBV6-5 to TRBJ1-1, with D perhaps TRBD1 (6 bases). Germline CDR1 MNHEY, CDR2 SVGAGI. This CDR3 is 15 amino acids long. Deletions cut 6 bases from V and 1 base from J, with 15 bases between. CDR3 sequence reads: CASSYRDTANTEAFF. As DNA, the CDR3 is TGTGCCAGCAGCTACCGGGACACAGCGAACACTGAAGCTTTCTTT.

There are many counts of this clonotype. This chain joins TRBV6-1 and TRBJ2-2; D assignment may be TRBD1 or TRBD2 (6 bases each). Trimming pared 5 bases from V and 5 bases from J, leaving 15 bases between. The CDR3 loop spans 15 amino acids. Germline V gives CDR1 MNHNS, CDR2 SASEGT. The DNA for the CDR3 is TGTGCCAGCAGTAGAGGGGGGTGGGGAACCGGGGAGCTGTTTTTT. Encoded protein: CASSRGGWGTGELFF.

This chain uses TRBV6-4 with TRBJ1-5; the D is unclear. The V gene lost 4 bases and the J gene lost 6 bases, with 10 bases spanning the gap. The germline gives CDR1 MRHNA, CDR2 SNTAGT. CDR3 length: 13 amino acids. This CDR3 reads CASSGTVGQPQHF. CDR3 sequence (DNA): TGTGCCAGCAGTGGGACGGTAGGTCAGCCCCAGCATTTT.

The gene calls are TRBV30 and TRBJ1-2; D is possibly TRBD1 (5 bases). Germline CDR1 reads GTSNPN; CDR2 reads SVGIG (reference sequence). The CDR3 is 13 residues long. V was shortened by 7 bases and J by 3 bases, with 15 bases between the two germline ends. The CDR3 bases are TGTGCCTCCTTATGGGCAGGGTACTATGGCTACACCTTC. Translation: CASLWAGYYGYTF.

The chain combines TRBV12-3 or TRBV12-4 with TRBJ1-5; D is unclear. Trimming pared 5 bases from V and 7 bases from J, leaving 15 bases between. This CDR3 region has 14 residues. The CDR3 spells CASSEVGDVQPQHF. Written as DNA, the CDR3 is TGTGCCAGCAGTGAGGTTGGGGATGTGCAGCCCCAGCATTTT.

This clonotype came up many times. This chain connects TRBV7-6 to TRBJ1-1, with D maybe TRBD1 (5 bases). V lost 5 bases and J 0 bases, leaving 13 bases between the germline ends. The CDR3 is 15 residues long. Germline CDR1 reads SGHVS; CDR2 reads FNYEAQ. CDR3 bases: TGTGCCAGCAGCCTCCAGGGAGAGATGAACACTGAAGCTTTCTTT. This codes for CASSLQGEMNTEAFF.

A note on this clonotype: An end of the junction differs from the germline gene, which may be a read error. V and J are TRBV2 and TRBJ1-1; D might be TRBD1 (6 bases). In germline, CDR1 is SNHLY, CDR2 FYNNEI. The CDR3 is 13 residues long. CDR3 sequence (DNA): TGTGCCAGCCGGGGACATCCGAACACTGATGCTTTCTTT. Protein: CASRGHPNTDAFF.

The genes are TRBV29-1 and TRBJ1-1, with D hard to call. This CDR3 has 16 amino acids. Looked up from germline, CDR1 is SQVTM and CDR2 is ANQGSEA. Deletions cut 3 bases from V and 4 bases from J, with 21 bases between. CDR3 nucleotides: TGCAGCGTTGATGCGGGAGACGAAAGTATGGGCACTGAAGCTTTCTTT. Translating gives CSVDAGDESMGTEAFF.

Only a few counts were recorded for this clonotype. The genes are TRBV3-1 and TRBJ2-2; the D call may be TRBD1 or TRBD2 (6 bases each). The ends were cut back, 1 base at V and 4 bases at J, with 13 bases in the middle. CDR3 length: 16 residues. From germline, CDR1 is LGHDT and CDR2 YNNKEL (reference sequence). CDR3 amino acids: CASSQGWGAGTGELFF. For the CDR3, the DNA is TGTGCCAGCAGCCAAGGATGGGGGGCGGGCACCGGGGAGCTGTTTTTT.

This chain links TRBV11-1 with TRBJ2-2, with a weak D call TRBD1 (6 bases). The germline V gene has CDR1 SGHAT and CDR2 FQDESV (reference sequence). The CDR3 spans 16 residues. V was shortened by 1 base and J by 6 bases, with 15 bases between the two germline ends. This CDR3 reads CASSLVGTTISGELFF. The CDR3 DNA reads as TGTGCCAGCAGCTTAGTTGGGACAACGATCTCCGGGGAGCTGTTTTTT.

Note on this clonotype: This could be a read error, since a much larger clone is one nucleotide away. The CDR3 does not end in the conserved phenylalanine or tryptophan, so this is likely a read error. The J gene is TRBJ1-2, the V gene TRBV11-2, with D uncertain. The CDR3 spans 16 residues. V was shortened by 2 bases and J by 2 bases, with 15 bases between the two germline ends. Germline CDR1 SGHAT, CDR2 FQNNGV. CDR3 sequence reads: CASSLSGLSSNYGYTV. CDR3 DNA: TGTGCCAGCAGCTTATCCGGTCTCTCGAGCAACTATGGCTACACCGTC.

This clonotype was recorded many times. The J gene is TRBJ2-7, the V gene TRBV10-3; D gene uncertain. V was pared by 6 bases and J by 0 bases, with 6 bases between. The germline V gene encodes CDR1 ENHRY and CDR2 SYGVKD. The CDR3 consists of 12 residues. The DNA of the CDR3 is TGTGCCATCAGACAGACCTCCTACGAGCAGTACTTC. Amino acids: CAIRQTSYEQYF.

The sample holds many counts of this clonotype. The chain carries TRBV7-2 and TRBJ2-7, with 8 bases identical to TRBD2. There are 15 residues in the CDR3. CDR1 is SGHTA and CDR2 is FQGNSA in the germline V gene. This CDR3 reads CGSQEASGPSYEQYF. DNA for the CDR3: TGTGGAAGTCAGGAGGCTAGCGGGCCGTCCTACGAGCAGTACTTC.

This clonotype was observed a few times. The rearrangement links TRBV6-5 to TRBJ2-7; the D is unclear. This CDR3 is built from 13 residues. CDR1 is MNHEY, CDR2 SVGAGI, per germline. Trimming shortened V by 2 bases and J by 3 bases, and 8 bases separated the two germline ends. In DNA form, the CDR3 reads TGTGCCAGCAGTTACGGTCGAGGCTACGAGCAGTACTTC. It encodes CASSYGRGYEQYF.